This entry describes one T cell receptor beta chain. This sample stems from a study of identical twins. TCRdb analysed the 5' RACE reads with MiXCR anew, one entry per CDR3 protein. The top ten clones hold 1.5% to 2% of a sample with about 920,000 distinct CDR3 sequences, about 12% of them seen once. The germline gives CDR1 SQVTM, CDR2 ANQGSEA. The CDR3 has 12 amino acids. V was clipped by 5 bases and J by 5 bases; unmatched bases: 5. These same records also appear under a second study, on yellow fever vaccine responses in identical twins.

This chain joins TRBV29-1 and TRBJ2-7, with 8 bases that match TRBD1. Specimen: PBMCs. The receptor was isolated from a woman aged 18-29 years in good health. CDR3 residues: CSVRTGSHEQYF. Written as DNA, the CDR3 is TGCAGCGTTAGGACAGGGTCCCACGAGCAGTACTTC.